These 24 T cell receptor beta chains came from one sample sequenced in a study of T cell responses to AZD1222 COVID-19 vaccine (dated by TCRdb to about 2021). The label giving this sample's time point can be read as: baseline before first vaccination. Library generation was performed with the immunoSEQ multiplex PCR assay. TCRdb holds this immuneACCESS table with in-frame rearrangements only. Some clones are missing; in checked studies, unresolved V genes explain under half, and the rest has no known cause. The sample table holds around 120,000 clones, of which around nine tenths were seen once. Around a quarter of the sample belongs to the ten largest clones. This sample comprised peripheral blood, obtained on day 0 of AZD1222 vaccination. The receptors were gathered from an adult in good health.

V is TRBV19 and J is TRBJ2-3; D gene unclear. With 4 bases removed from V and 1 base from J, the gap between germline ends came to 6 bases. The CDR3 length is 13 residues. Germline-derived CDR1 and CDR2 are LNHDA and SQIVND (reference sequence). The CDR3 bases are TGTGCCAGTAGTACGCCGGGCACAGATACGCAGTATTTT. Translating gives CASSTPGTDTQYF. Full variable domain (missing parts from reference TRBV19 and TRBJ2-3): DGGITQSPKYLFRKEGQNVTLSCEQNLNHDAMYWYRQDPGQGLRLIYYSQIVNDFQKGDIAEGYSVSREKKESFPLTVTSAQKNPTAFYLCASSTPGTDTQYFGPGTRLTVL.

The CDR3 DNA is TGTGCCAGTAGTGACCAGGGTGGTGAAAAACTGTTTTTT. Its translation is CASSDQGGEKLFF. The chain carries TRBV19 and TRBJ1-4; D may be TRBD1 (5 bases). Deletions cut 5 bases from V and 7 bases from J, with 11 bases between. This CDR3 is 13 amino acids long. The germline gives CDR1 LNHDA, CDR2 SQIVND (reference sequence).

V usage is TRBV12-3 or TRBV12-4 and J usage is TRBJ1-4; tentatively, D is TRBD1 (5 bases). CDR3 length equals 12 residues. Trimming took off 8 bases at V and 7 bases at J, with 11 bases between the two ends. The CDR3 protein is CASQGEFEKLFF. The CDR3 nucleotides are TGTGCCAGCCAAGGGGAATTTGAAAAACTGTTTTTT.

This clone was found a few times. The chain carries TRBV29-1 and TRBJ1-3, with no clear D. Looked up from germline, CDR1 is SQVTM and CDR2 is ANQGSEA. This CDR3 contains 14 residues. V was pared by 3 bases and J by 2 bases, with 11 bases between. CDR3 nucleotide sequence: TGCAGCGTTGATCCGGCTCGTGCTGGAAACACCATATATTTT. Its translation: CSVDPARAGNTIYF. Full variable domain (missing parts from reference TRBV29-1 and TRBJ1-3): SAVISQKPSRDICQRGTSLTIQCQVDSQVTMMFWYRQQPGQSLTLIATANQGSEATYESGFVIDKFPISRPNLTFSTLTVSNMSPEDSSIYLCSVDPARAGNTIYFGEGSWLTVV.

The V gene is TRBV5-6, the J gene TRBJ2-3; 7 bases are shared with TRBD2. The junction had 14 bases not matched to a gene; V was cut back by 4 bases and J by 6 bases. This CDR3 is built from 16 residues. From germline, CDR1 is SGHDT and CDR2 YYEEEE. The CDR3 region has the DNA TGTGCCAGCAGCCGCCGGGAGGCGGGAGTTATGGATACGCAGTATTTT. Encoded protein: CASSRREAGVMDTQYF.

This clone was found once. This chain joins TRBV11-1 and TRBJ2-7; 7 bases line up with TRBD1. CDR1 is SGHAT and CDR2 is FQDESV in the germline V gene (reference sequence). V was pared by 5 bases and J by 4 bases, with 14 bases of the junction left unmatched. The CDR3 loop spans 16 amino acids. CDR3 loop: CASSRGSGTAKYEQYF. The CDR3 nucleotides read TGTGCCAGCAGCCGAGGGTCCGGGACAGCCAAGTACGAGCAGTACTTC.

The chain recombines TRBV28 with TRBJ1-3; the match to TRBD1 covers 9 bases. The CDR3 loop spans 17 amino acids. From germline, CDR1 is MDHEN and CDR2 SYDVKM. Losses at the gene ends were 6 bases for V and 5 bases for J; bases not matched to a gene: 14. The chain's CDR3 is CASRAGVTGGFRNTIYF. DNA of the CDR3: TGTGCCAGCAGGGCAGGCGTCACAGGGGGCTTCAGAAACACCATATATTTT. Combining the CDR3 with reference TRBV28 and TRBJ1-3 gives the whole variable domain DVKVTQSSRYLVKRTGEKVFLECVQDMDHENMFWYRQDPGLGLRLIYFSYDVKMKEKGDIPEGYSVSREKKERFSLILESASTNQTSMYLCASRAGVTGGFRNTIYFGEGSWLTVV.

CDR3: CASSLGGQGGNEKLFF. The CDR3 coding sequence is TGTGCCAGCAGCTTAGGGGGACAGGGAGGAAATGAAAAACTGTTTTTT. V and J are TRBV7-2 and TRBJ1-4, with 9 bases fitting TRBD1. Germline V gene sequence: CDR1 SGHTA, CDR2 FQGNSA. The CDR3 consists of 16 residues. V lost 1 base, J lost 5 bases, and 5 bases stayed unmatched.

This clone occurred a few times. V gene TRBV5-1 combines with J gene TRBJ1-1; D remains unclear. Trimming removed 1 base from V and 2 bases from J, with 9 bases in between. Germline loops: CDR1 SGHRS, CDR2 YFSETQ. The CDR3 has 14 amino acids. The DNA for the CDR3 is TGCGCCAGCAGCTTGAGCGCCCCCAACACTGAAGCTTTCTTT. This codes for CASSLSAPNTEAFF.

About this clone itself: Other DNA sequences from this sample encode an identical CDR3 as well. The chain has TRBV27 and TRBJ2-7, with a weak D call TRBD1 (5 bases). The CDR3 length is 15 residues. Trimming took off 2 bases at V and 2 bases at J, with 13 bases between the two ends. Germline-derived CDR1 and CDR2 are MNHEY and SMNVEV (reference sequence). The CDR3 loop reads CASSLSRDPTYEQYF. As DNA, the CDR3 is TGTGCCAGCAGTTTAAGCAGGGATCCCACCTACGAGCAGTACTTC.

The rearrangement links TRBV27 to TRBJ1-6; tentatively, D is TRBD1 (6 bases). The V end was cut by 6 bases, the J end by 6 bases, with 9 bases between. Germline V gene sequence: CDR1 MNHEY, CDR2 SMNVEV (reference sequence). This CDR3 is 13 amino acids long. Written as DNA, the CDR3 is TGTGCCAGCAGGGCAGGGGCTAATTCACCCCTCCACTTT. It encodes CASRAGANSPLHF.

The CDR3 reads CASSPSTHNEKLFF. In nucleotides, the CDR3 is TGTGCCAGCAGCCCTTCGACCCATAATGAAAAACTGTTTTTT. The chain couples TRBV7-2 to TRBJ1-4; the D is unclear. V dropped 5 bases and J dropped 4 bases, with 11 bases sitting between them. Germline lookup yields CDR1 SGHTA and CDR2 FQGNSA. The CDR3 is 14 amino acids.

The rearrangement links TRBV4-1 to TRBJ2-1, with TRBD1 identical over 8 bases. In germline, CDR1 is MGHRA, CDR2 YSYEKL. The CDR3 is 15 residues long. V lost 0 bases to trimming and J lost 6 bases; unmatched junction nucleotides: 4. DNA for the CDR3: TGCGCCAGCAGCCAAGACCGGACAGGGATCAATGAGCAGTTCTTC. This codes for CASSQDRTGINEQFF.

The genes are TRBV18 and TRBJ1-1, with no clear D. The V gene's germline CDR1 is KGHSH and CDR2 LQKENI. Trimming shortened V by 6 bases and J by 2 bases, and 13 bases separated the two germline ends. This CDR3 is 14 amino acids long. CDR3 loop: CASSEAGYNTEAFF. CDR3 bases: TGTGCCAGCTCGGAGGCCGGTTATAACACTGAAGCTTTCTTT.

This chain connects TRBV6-6 to TRBJ1-5; TRBD1 agrees at 7 bases. V was pared by 8 bases and J by 0 bases, with 10 bases of the junction left unmatched. CDR3 length: 16 residues. Germline-derived CDR1 and CDR2 are MNHNY and SVGAGI (reference sequence). Written as DNA, the CDR3 is TGTGCCAGCCGGGACAGACGGGCGTCTAGCAATCAGCCCCAGCATTTT. It yields the protein CASRDRRASSNQPQHF.

This chain connects TRBV5-6 to TRBJ1-2; D may be TRBD1 (5 bases). Trimming removed 3 bases from V and 4 bases from J, with 13 bases in between. This CDR3 contains 14 residues. The germline gives CDR1 SGHDT, CDR2 YYEEEE. The CDR3 DNA is TGTGCCAGCAGCTCGGCAGGGTATGCCTATGGCTACACCTTC. It yields the protein CASSSAGYAYGYTF. The full variable domain, rest sourced from reference TRBV5-6 and TRBJ1-2, is DAGVTQSPTHLIKTRGQQVTLRCSPKSGHDTVSWYQQALGQGPQFIFQYYEEEERQRGNFPDRFSGHQFPNYSSELNVNALLLGDSALYLCASSSAGYAYGYTFGSGTRLTVV.

The chain couples TRBV6-1 to TRBJ1-1; 7 bases are a match to TRBD1. CDR3 length: 15 residues. Trimming at V came to 3 bases and at J to 0 bases, leaving 4 bases not matched to a gene. Germline CDR1 is MNHNS and CDR2 is SASEGT. The CDR3 sequence: CASSEGTAMNTEAFF. CDR3 coding DNA: TGTGCCAGCAGTGAGGGGACAGCCATGAACACTGAAGCTTTCTTT.

The table lists this clone with a count of one. This chain uses TRBV5-5 with TRBJ2-3; no clear D. The germline CDR1 and CDR2 sequences are SGHKS and YYEKEE (reference sequence). The CDR3 covers 15 residues. Trimming cost V 1 base and J 2 bases, with 11 bases left between them. The CDR3 coding sequence is TGTGCCAGCAGCTTGAGACCCCAATCCACAGATACGCAGTATTTT. This gives the protein CASSLRPQSTDTQYF.

The genes are TRBV11-1 and TRBJ2-7; 8 bases agree with TRBD1. This CDR3 comprises 14 residues. Trimming cost V 2 bases and J 4 bases; bases outside gene matches: 4. CDR1 is SGHAT and CDR2 is FQDESV in the germline V gene (reference sequence). Here the CDR3 reads CASSLQGANYEQYF. As DNA, the CDR3 is TGTGCCAGCAGCTTACAGGGGGCCAATTACGAGCAGTACTTC.

This clone was observed a few times. The chain uses TRBV2 and TRBJ1-5; D not resolved. The CDR3 consists of 14 residues. Looked up from germline, CDR1 is SNHLY and CDR2 is FYNNEI. Deletions cut 8 bases from V and 3 bases from J, with 14 bases between. CDR3 loop: CASSPIGYNQPQHF. The CDR3 DNA reads as TGTGCCAGCTCACCTATCGGGTACAATCAGCCCCAGCATTTT. The variable domain in full, with the rest retrieved from reference TRBV2 and TRBJ1-5, is EPEVTQTPSHQVTQMGQEVILRCVPISNHLYFYWYRQILGQKVEFLVSFYNNEISEKSEIFDDQFSVERPDGSNFTLKIRSTKLEDSAMYFCASSPIGYNQPQHFGDGTRLSIL.

CDR3 nucleotide sequence: TGTGCTAGTGGTTTGTCCCGGGGGGTAAACACCGGGGAGCTGTTTTTT. Its translation is CASGLSRGVNTGELFF. The rearrangement links TRBV12-5 to TRBJ2-2; 7 nucleotides match TRBD2. J was trimmed by 2 bases and V by 2 bases; bases with no gene match: 5. The CDR3 is made up of 16 amino acids. From germline, CDR1 is LGHNT and CDR2 FRNRAP.

The rearrangement joins TRBV10-3 to TRBJ1-3; no clear D gene. Germline V lookup: CDR1 ENHRY, CDR2 SYGVKD. This CDR3 region has 15 residues. Trimming shortened V by 2 bases and J by 0 bases, and 8 bases separated the two germline ends. CDR3: CAISEGLSSGNTIYF. The CDR3 DNA reads as TGTGCCATCAGTGAGGGACTGTCCTCTGGAAACACCATATATTTT.

V gene TRBV18 combines with J gene TRBJ1-1; the D gene is possibly TRBD1 (5 bases). Trimming cost V 3 bases and J 7 bases, with 12 bases left between them. Looked up from germline, CDR1 is KGHSH and CDR2 is LQKENI. This CDR3 comprises 13 residues. This chain's CDR3 is CASSPDRGREAFF. The CDR3 bases are TGTGCCAGCTCACCTGACCGGGGACGTGAAGCTTTCTTT.

J is TRBJ2-2 and V is TRBV7-3; D gene ambiguous. The CDR3 extends over 15 amino acids. V was shortened by 5 bases and J by 1 base, with 11 bases between the two germline ends. Germline values: CDR1 SGHTA, CDR2 FQGTGA. The CDR3: CASSPQARNTGELFF. The CDR3 DNA follows: TGTGCCAGCAGCCCCCAGGCGAGGAACACCGGGGAGCTGTTTTTT.